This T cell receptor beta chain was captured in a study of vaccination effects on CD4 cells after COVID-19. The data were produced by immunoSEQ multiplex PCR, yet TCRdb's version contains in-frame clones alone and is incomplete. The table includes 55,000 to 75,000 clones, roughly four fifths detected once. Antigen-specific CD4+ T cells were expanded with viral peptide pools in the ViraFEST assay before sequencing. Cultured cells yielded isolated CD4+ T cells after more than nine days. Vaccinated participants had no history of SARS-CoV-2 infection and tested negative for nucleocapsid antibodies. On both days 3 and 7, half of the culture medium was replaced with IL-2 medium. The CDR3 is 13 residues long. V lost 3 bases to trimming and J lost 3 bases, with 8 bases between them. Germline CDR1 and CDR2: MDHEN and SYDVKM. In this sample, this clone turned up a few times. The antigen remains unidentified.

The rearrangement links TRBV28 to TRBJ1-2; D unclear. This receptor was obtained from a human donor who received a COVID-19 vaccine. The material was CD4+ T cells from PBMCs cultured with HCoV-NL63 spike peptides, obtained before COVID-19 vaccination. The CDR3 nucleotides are TGTGCCAGCAGTTTCCTAAGGGACTATGGCTACACCTTC. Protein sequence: CASSFLRDYGYTF.